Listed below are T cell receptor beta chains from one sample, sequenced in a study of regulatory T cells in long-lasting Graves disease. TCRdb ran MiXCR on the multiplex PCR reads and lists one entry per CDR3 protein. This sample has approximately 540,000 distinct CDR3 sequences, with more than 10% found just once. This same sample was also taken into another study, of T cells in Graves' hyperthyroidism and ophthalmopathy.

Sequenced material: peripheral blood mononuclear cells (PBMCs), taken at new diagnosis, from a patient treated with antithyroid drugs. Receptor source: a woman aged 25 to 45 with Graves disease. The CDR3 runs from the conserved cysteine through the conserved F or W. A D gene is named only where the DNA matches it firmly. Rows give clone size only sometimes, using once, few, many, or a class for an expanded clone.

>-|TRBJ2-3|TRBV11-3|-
TGTGCCAGCAGCTTAGGGGGTCGGACCTTAAAGCTCGCGCAGTATTTT
CASSLGGRTLKLAQYF
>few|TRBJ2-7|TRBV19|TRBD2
TGTGCCAGTACCCCGACTAGCGCCTCCTACGAGCAGTACTTC
CASTPTSASYEQYF
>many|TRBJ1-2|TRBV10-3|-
TGTGCCATCAGTGCGTACAGTAACTATGGCTACACCTTC
CAISAYSNYGYTF
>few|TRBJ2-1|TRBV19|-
TGTGCCAGTAGTATAGACGGGGAAACCAATGAGCAGTTCTTC
CASSIDGETNEQFF
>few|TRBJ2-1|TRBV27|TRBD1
TGTGCCAGCAGTCCCGGACAGGGGACCTACAATGAGCAGTTCTTC
CASSPGQGTYNEQFF
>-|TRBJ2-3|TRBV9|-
TGTGCCAGCAGCAAACGGACTGGTCAAAGCACAGATACGCAGTATTTT
CASSKRTGQSTDTQYF
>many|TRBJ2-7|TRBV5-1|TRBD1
TGCGCCAGCAGCATGACAGGGGACTCCTACGAGCAGTACTTC
CASSMTGDSYEQYF
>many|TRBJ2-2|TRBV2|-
TGTGCCAGCAGTCTAGAGGGGAAAGGGGAGCTGTTTTTT
CASSLEGKGELFF
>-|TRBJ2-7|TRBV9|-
TGTGCCAGCAGCGTAGATCTCCATAACTACGAGCAGTACTTC
CASSVDLHNYEQYF
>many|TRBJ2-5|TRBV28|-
TGTGCCAGCAGTCGACCACCGGGACTGGCAAAAGAGACCCAGTACTTC
CASSRPPGLAKETQYF
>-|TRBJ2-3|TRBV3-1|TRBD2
TGTGCCAGCAGCCGACCCCTAGCGGGAGGAACAGATACGCAGTATTTT
CASSRPLAGGTDTQYF
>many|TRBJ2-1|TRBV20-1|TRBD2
TGCAGTGCCCCGCGACTAGCGGGAGGGAATGAGCAGTTCTTC
CSAPRLAGGNEQFF
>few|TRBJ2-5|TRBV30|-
TGTGCCTGGAGAAGGGGTCCGGGGAACCATGGGACCCAGTACTTC
CAWRRGPGNHGTQYF
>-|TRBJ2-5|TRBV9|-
TGTGCCAGCAGCGTAGGCTCAGTCCAAGAGACCCAGTACTTC
CASSVGSVQETQYF
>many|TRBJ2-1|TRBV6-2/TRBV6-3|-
TGTGCCAGCAGCGATCTAGCGAATCCCGGCGATGAGCAGTTCTTC
CASSDLANPGDEQFF
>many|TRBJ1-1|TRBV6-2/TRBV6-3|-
TGTGCCACCGTCCGGCCCTTTAAAGGATACGGCACTGAAGCTTTCTTT
CATVRPFKGYGTEAFF
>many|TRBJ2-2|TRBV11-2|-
TGTGCCAGCAGCCGAATAATGGGCCTGGGCCGCACCGGGGAGCTGTTTTTT
CASSRIMGLGRTGELFF
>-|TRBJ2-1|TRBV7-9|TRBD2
TGTGCCAGCAGCCGGGTACCGTCCGGCGGGAGGGCCGCTGAGCAGTTCTTC
CASSRVPSGGRAAEQFF
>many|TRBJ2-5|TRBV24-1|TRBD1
TGTGCCACCAGTGACCGGACAGGGGTCGAGACCCAGTACTTC
CATSDRTGVETQYF
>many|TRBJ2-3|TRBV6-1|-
TGTGCCAGCAACCGGGACTCCACAGATACGCAGTATTTT
CASNRDSTDTQYF
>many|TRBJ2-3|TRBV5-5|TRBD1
TGTGCCAGCAGCGGGACCGGGACAGGGGCCAGCACAGATACGCAGTATTTT
CASSGTGTGASTDTQYF
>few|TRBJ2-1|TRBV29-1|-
TGCAGCGTTGCTTCCGGGGCAGACTCCTACAATGAGCAGTTCTTC
CSVASGADSYNEQFF
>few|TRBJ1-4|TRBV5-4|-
TGTGCCAGCAGCTCGGGACAAGTTAATGAAAAACTGTTTTTT
CASSSGQVNEKLFF
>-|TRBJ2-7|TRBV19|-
TGTGCCAGTAGTCCCGGACACTGGACCTACGAGCAGTACTTC
CASSPGHWTYEQYF
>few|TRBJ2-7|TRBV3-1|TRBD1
TGTGCCAGCAGCCAAAGGACAGGGATAAACGAGCAGTACTTC
CASSQRTGINEQYF
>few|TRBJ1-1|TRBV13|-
TGTGCCAGCAGCTTAACAGCCGAACGGGCTGAAGCTTTCTTT
CASSLTAERAEAFF
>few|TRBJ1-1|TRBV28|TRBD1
TGTGCCAGCAGAATCGGGACAGCGAACACTGAAGCTTTCTTT
CASRIGTANTEAFF
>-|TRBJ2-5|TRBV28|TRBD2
TGTGCCAGCAGTTGGGTAGCGGGGGATTTTCAAGAGACCCAGTACTTC
CASSWVAGDFQETQYF
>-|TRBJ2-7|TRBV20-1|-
TGCAGTGCCACAAACCCATGGACTAGGGGGGAGCAGTACTTC
CSATNPWTRGEQYF
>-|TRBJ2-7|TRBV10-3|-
TGTGCCATCAGTGATTTGATAGGGGCGCAGTACTTC
CAISDLIGAQYF
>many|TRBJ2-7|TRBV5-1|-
TGCGCCAGCAGTCCAAGGGGGCAGGGGGGCTACGAGCAGTACTTC
CASSPRGQGGYEQYF
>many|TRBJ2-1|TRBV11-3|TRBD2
TGTGCCAGCAGCTTAGGTGGGGTGGTGGGCGGGAGGAGCAATGAGCAGTTCTTC
CASSLGGVVGGRSNEQFF
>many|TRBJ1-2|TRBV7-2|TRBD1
TGTGCCAGCAGCCTAAACCGGGACAGGGGAGGCTACACCTTC
CASSLNRDRGGYTF
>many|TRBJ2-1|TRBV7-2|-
TGTGCCAGCTGTCCCCCCGGCAATGAGCAGTTCTTC
CASCPPGNEQFF
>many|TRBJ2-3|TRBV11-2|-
TGTGCCAGCAGCTTAGGAGCACCCAGGACAGATACGCAGTATTTT
CASSLGAPRTDTQYF
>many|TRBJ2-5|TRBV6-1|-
TGTGCCAGCACAAGCCGAGAGGGGACCCAGTACTTC
CASTSREGTQYF
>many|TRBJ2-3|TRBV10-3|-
TGTGCCATCAACCCAGGGGCGGCAGATACGCAGTATTTT
CAINPGAADTQYF
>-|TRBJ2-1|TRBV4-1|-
TGCGCCAGCAGCCAACCGACCGCTAGCTCCTACAATGAGCAGTCCTTC
CASSQPTASSYNEQSF
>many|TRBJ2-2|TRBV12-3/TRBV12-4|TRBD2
TGTGCCAGCAGTTCCCCCCTACTAGCGGGAGGGCTCAACACCGGGGAGCTGTTTTTT
CASSSPLLAGGLNTGELFF
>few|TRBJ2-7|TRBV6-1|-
TGTGCCAGCAACGTTCAGGGGACCTACGAGCAGTACTTC
CASNVQGTYEQYF
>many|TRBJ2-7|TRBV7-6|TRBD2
TGTGCCAGCGCCATCAGCGGGGGCATCTTCTACGAGCAGTACTTC
CASAISGGIFYEQYF
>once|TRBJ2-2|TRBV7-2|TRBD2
TGTGCCAGCAGCTTAGGCAGGACTAGCGGGAGAGGTCCACGGGAGCTGTTTTTT
CASSLGRTSGRGPRELFF
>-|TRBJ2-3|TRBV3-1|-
TGTGCCAGCAGCCAAGTCTCTAGCGGGACAGGAGATACGCAGTATTTT
CASSQVSSGTGDTQYF
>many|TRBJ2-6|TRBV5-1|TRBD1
TGCGCCAGCAGCCCAGGACAGGAGGCTGGGGCCAACGTCCTGACTTTC
CASSPGQEAGANVLTF
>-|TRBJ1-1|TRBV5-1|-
TGCGCCAGCAGCTTGGCCTCATGGGCTCTCTTGAACACTGAAGCTTTCTTT
CASSLASWALLNTEAFF